Listed here are 25 T cell receptor beta chains from one sample, sequenced in a study of beta chain features in type 1 diabetes. Expressed TCRB transcripts were sequenced because the isolated RNA had all been reverse transcribed beforehand. Using immunoSEQ multiplex PCR, the repertoire was profiled, and TCRdb retains in-frame clones only, with some absent. The sample yields about 150,000 clones, about 51% seen once. Sequenced input: Tregs from blood. These receptors were taken from a man aged 18 to 29 in good health.

The genes are TRBV9 and TRBJ1-1; 8 nucleotides agree with TRBD1. V was pared by 0 bases and J by 4 bases, with 2 bases of the junction left unmatched. Germline lookup yields CDR1 SGDLS and CDR2 YYNGEE. This CDR3 has 14 residues. Here the CDR3 reads CASSVATGGTEAFF. CDR3 nucleotide sequence: TGTGCCAGCAGCGTAGCTACAGGGGGCACTGAAGCTTTCTTT.

To note about this clone: Other DNA variants within this sample encode the same CDR3. The J gene is TRBJ2-1, the V gene TRBV6-5; D gene uncertain. The germline V gene encodes CDR1 MNHEY and CDR2 SVGAGI. The CDR3 consists of 15 residues. Trimming took off 0 bases at V and 0 bases at J, with 6 bases between the two ends. The CDR3 is CASSYSSSSYNEQFF. For the CDR3, the DNA is TGTGCCAGCAGTTACTCGTCTAGCTCCTACAATGAGCAGTTCTTC.

The V gene is TRBV30, the J gene TRBJ2-3; 8 bases line up with TRBD2. The CDR3 runs 14 residues. The germline V gene encodes CDR1 GTSNPN and CDR2 SVGIG (reference sequence). Trimming at V came to 2 bases and at J to 4 bases, leaving 5 bases not matched to a gene. The CDR3 region is CAWSFGRVPDTQYF. Here the CDR3 DNA reads TGTGCCTGGAGTTTCGGGAGGGTCCCAGATACGCAGTATTTT. Looking up the rest from reference TRBV30 and TRBJ2-3 gives the full variable domain: SQTIHQWPATLVQPVGSPLSLECTVEGTSNPNLYWYRQAAGRGLQLLFYSVGIGQISSEVPQNLSASRPQDRQFILSSKKLLLSDSGFYLCAWSFGRVPDTQYFGPGTRLTVL.

The chain links TRBV7-2 to TRBJ2-5; TRBD2 matches 13 bases. Germline V CDR1 and CDR2: SGHTA, FQGNSA. The CDR3 extends over 16 amino acids. The V segment lost 5 bases and the J segment 4 bases; nucleotides outside the gene matches: 7. CDR3 residues: CASSRMRLAGGETQYF. CDR3 sequence (DNA): TGTGCCAGCAGCCGCATGCGACTAGCGGGGGGAGAGACCCAGTACTTC.

The chain recombines TRBV7-2 with TRBJ1-2, with 7 bases fitting TRBD1. Per germline, CDR1 SGHTA and CDR2 FQGNSA. V lost 5 bases and J lost 4; bases outside the gene matches: 4. CDR3 size: 13 residues. CDR3 sequence reads: CASSKTGFYGYTF. CDR3 DNA sequence: TGTGCCAGCAGCAAGACAGGGTTCTATGGCTACACCTTC.

As for this clone: The junction shows a germline mismatch at one end, possibly a read error. The chain couples TRBV9 to TRBJ1-1, with 7 bases identical to TRBD1. This CDR3 is 13 amino acids long. The germline CDR1 and CDR2 sequences are SGDLS and YYNGEE. CDR3 amino acids: CASGVTGDTEAFF. The CDR3 DNA follows: TGTGCCAGCGGCGTCACAGGGGACACTGAAGCTTTCTTT.

The genes are TRBV19 and TRBJ1-1; 11 bases are a match to TRBD1. V was pared by 6 bases and J by 6 bases, with 12 bases of the junction left unmatched. CDR3 size: 16 residues. Germline V gene sequence: CDR1 LNHDA, CDR2 SQIVND (reference sequence). CDR3 in amino acids: CASSDPGQGVSSEAFF. The DNA for the CDR3 is TGTGCCAGTAGCGACCCGGGACAGGGGGTGAGTTCTGAAGCTTTCTTT.

The rearrangement links TRBV23-1 to TRBJ2-7, with no clear D. TRBV23-1 is treated as an ORF (open reading frame) with a function not yet certain. The CDR3 is made up of 13 amino acids. Trimming pared 4 bases from V and 3 bases from J, leaving 10 bases between. This CDR3 reads CASSRRVDYEQYF. CDR3 nucleotide sequence: TGCGCCAGCAGTCGTCGGGTAGACTACGAGCAGTACTTC.

This clone was detected only a few times. This chain connects TRBV7-3 to TRBJ2-2, with a tentative D call TRBD2 (5 bases). Germline V gene data show CDR1 as SGHTA and CDR2 as FQGTGA. This CDR3 has 14 amino acids. V lost 4 bases, J lost 4 bases, and 10 bases lay in between. CDR3 DNA sequence: TGTGCCAGCAGCTCGGGATCACGCACCGGGGAGCTGTTTTTT. It translates to CASSSGSRTGELFF.

This clone was found once. The chain recombines TRBV14 with TRBJ1-2; 8 bases map to TRBD1. The germline gives CDR1 SGHDN, CDR2 FVKESK. This CDR3 has 14 residues. Germline trimming cut 3 bases from V and 4 bases from J; bases unmatched to any gene: 4. DNA for the CDR3: TGTGCCAGCAGCCATTCGGACAGGGTCTATGGCTACACCTTC. It is translated as CASSHSDRVYGYTF.

This clone was found once. The chain links TRBV6-6 to TRBJ1-4; the D gene is possibly TRBD1 (5 bases). This CDR3 is 15 amino acids long. V lost 2 bases to trimming and J lost 8 bases, with 15 bases between them. Germline V lookup: CDR1 MNHNY, CDR2 SVGAGI (reference sequence). The CDR3 here is CASSYRRQGGEKLFF. The CDR3 coding sequence is TGTGCCAGCAGTTACCGCCGGCAGGGAGGGGAAAAACTGTTTTTT.

CDR3 bases: TGTGCCAGCAGTTTGGTGGGCGGGGCGCAGAGCACTGAAGCTTTCTTT. This sequence encodes CASSLVGGAQSTEAFF. The chain uses TRBV7-2 and TRBJ1-1; a possible D gene is TRBD1 (5 bases). Trimming took 6 bases from V and 4 from J, leaving 21 bases between them. The CDR3 covers 16 residues. Germline V gene data show CDR1 as SGHTA and CDR2 as FQGNSA. Together with reference TRBV7-2 and TRBJ1-1, the CDR3 gives the full variable domain: GAGVSQSPSNKVTEKGKDVELRCDPISGHTALYWYRQSLGQGLEFLIYFQGNSAPDKSGLPSDRFSAERTGGSVSTLTIQRTQQEDSAVYLCASSLVGGAQSTEAFFGQGTRLTVV.

The V gene is TRBV7-3, the J gene TRBJ2-2; D uncertain. The germline gives CDR1 SGHTA, CDR2 FQGTGA. The CDR3 has 13 amino acids. The V and J ends lost 5 bases and 6 bases respectively, with 10 bases between them. The CDR3 region has the DNA TGTGCCAGCAGCCCGCGTCAAGCCGGGGAGCTGTTTTTT. Its protein is CASSPRQAGELFF.

This clone showed up just a few times. For the CDR3, the DNA is TGTGCCATCAGAGGAACAGGGGCAGATACGCAGTATTTT. Translated, it gives CAIRGTGADTQYF. The chain uses TRBV10-3 and TRBJ2-3, with TRBD1 identical over 7 bases. This CDR3 is built from 13 residues. J lost 4 bases, V lost 6 bases, and 4 bases had no gene match. Germline V gene data show CDR1 as ENHRY and CDR2 as SYGVKD.

The chain uses TRBV23-1 and TRBJ1-6, with D perhaps matching TRBD1 (5 bases). TRBV23-1 is treated as an ORF (open reading frame) with a function not yet certain. The CDR3 spans 16 residues. The V end was cut by 5 bases, the J end by 5 bases, with 16 bases between. CDR3: CASSSHIDRDNSPLHF. The CDR3 DNA follows: TGCGCCAGCAGTTCTCATATCGACAGAGATAATTCACCCCTCCACTTT.

The CDR3 DNA reads TGTGCCAGCAGCTTAGCTTCTGGGGCAGGGGGAAGTGGCTACACCTTC. Translated, it gives CASSLASGAGGSGYTF. V gene TRBV7-2 combines with J gene TRBJ1-2; 7 nucleotides line up with TRBD1. Trimming took 0 bases from V and 7 from J; bases not matched to a gene: 11. The CDR3 runs 16 residues. Germline CDR1 SGHTA, CDR2 FQGNSA.

The gene calls are TRBV6-5 and TRBJ2-2; D not resolved. V was pared by 6 bases and J by 1 base, with 12 bases between. The CDR3 runs 15 residues. Germline assignment: CDR1 MNHEY and CDR2 SVGAGI. In nucleotides, the CDR3 is TGTGCCAGCAGCCTCGGTCACCTGAACACCGGGGAGCTGTTTTTT. Translated, it gives CASSLGHLNTGELFF.

The J gene is TRBJ1-2, the V gene TRBV5-8; D gene unclear. V lost 5 bases, J lost 13 bases, and 18 bases lay in between. CDR3 length equals 12 residues. Germline-derived CDR1 and CDR2 are SGHTS and YDEGEE. The CDR3 DNA reads as TGTGCCAGCAGTTTTAGAGACCCGCGGTTCACCTTC. Translating it yields CASSFRDPRFTF.

This rearrangement joins TRBV11-1 to TRBJ1-1; D is unresolved. This CDR3 is built from 13 residues. Germline CDR1 is SGHAT and CDR2 is FQDESV (reference sequence). The V and J ends lost 5 bases and 3 bases respectively, with 10 bases between them. CDR3 region: CASSSKRHTEAFF. The CDR3 DNA sequence: TGTGCCAGCAGCAGTAAGAGGCACACTGAAGCTTTCTTT. Full variable domain (outside the CDR3, taken from reference TRBV11-1 and TRBJ1-1): EAEVAQSPRYKITEKSQAVAFWCDPISGHATLYWYRQILGQGPELLVQFQDESVVDDSQLPKDRFSAERLKGVDSTLKIQPAELGDSAMYLCASSSKRHTEAFFGQGTRLTVV.

This rearrangement joins TRBV7-2 to TRBJ1-5, with 8 bases matching TRBD1. V lost 1 base, J lost 7 bases, and 3 bases stayed unmatched. There are 14 residues in the CDR3. Germline V CDR1 and CDR2: SGHTA, FQGNSA. CDR3 sequence reads: CASSLGRTGQPQHF. The CDR3 bases are TGTGCCAGCAGCTTAGGAAGGACAGGGCAGCCCCAGCATTTT.

This chain's CDR3 is CASSLGTEVNTEAFF. CDR3 in DNA: TGTGCCAGCAGCCTGGGGACAGAAGTAAACACTGAAGCTTTCTTT. The rearrangement links TRBV4-2 to TRBJ1-1; 7 bases match TRBD1. The CDR3 extends over 15 amino acids. Germline-derived CDR1 and CDR2 are LGHNA and YNFKEQ. The J segment lost 2 bases and the V segment lost 4 bases, leaving 7 bases of the junction unmatched.

This clone was observed a few times. This sequence joins TRBV9 and TRBJ2-7; possible D gene TRBD1, 6 bases. CDR3 size: 15 residues. Germline CDR1 reads SGDLS; CDR2 reads YYNGEE. V was pared by 3 bases and J by 3 bases, with 16 bases between. The CDR3 is CASSARGTQLYEQYF. CDR3 coding DNA: TGTGCCAGCAGCGCCCGAGGGACACAGCTCTACGAGCAGTACTTC.

This clone has more than one count but fewer than ten. This chain joins TRBV30 and TRBJ1-5; TRBD1 matches at 8 bases. Germline V gene sequence: CDR1 GTSNPN, CDR2 SVGIG (reference sequence). V lost 0 bases, J lost 7 bases, and 11 bases stayed unmatched. The CDR3 length is 16 residues. In nucleotides, the CDR3 is TGTGCCTGGAGTGTGGAGGGCAGGGGGCTCGGACAGCCCCAGCATTTT. Translation gives CAWSVEGRGLGQPQHF. The full variable domain, with the rest looked up from reference TRBV30 and TRBJ1-5, is SQTIHQWPATLVQPVGSPLSLECTVEGTSNPNLYWYRQAAGRGLQLLFYSVGIGQISSEVPQNLSASRPQDRQFILSSKKLLLSDSGFYLCAWSVEGRGLGQPQHFGDGTRLSIL.

The sample holds a few counts of this clone. The chain employs TRBV7-9 and TRBJ2-7; no clear D gene. Between the trimmed V and J ends, which lost 4 bases and 2 bases, there was a span of 6 bases. The length of the CDR3 is 12 residues. Germline V gives CDR1 SEHNR, CDR2 FQNEAQ (reference sequence). The CDR3 is CASSSPTYEQYF. For the CDR3, the DNA is TGTGCCAGCAGCTCCCCAACCTACGAGCAGTACTTC.

In this sample, this clone turned up a few times. The genes are TRBV7-9 and TRBJ2-2; 7 bases match TRBD1. The CDR3 has 14 amino acids. CDR1 is SEHNR and CDR2 is FQNEAQ in the germline V gene (reference sequence). J gave up 3 bases and V 3 bases, and 1 base lay outside the gene matches. This CDR3 reads CASSFTGDTGELFF. CDR3 nucleotides: TGTGCCAGCAGCTTTACAGGGGACACCGGGGAGCTGTTTTTT.